These 29 T cell receptor beta chains share one sample of origin, sequenced in a study of blood T cell repertoires in COVID-19. Data came from immunoSEQ multiplex PCR; TCRdb stores just in-frame clones and leaves some out. This sample carries around 200,000 clones, around 80% of them seen once, and the ten largest clones take roughly 2.9%. Specimen: peripheral blood. These receptors all come from a man aged 50-59 years with active or convalescent COVID-19.

V is TRBV6-5 and J is TRBJ2-7; D remains ambiguous. This CDR3 has 15 residues. Germline assignment: CDR1 MNHEY and CDR2 SVGAGI. The germline V and J ends were trimmed by 0 bases and 12 bases, with 21 bases remaining between them. The CDR3 reads CASSYSIDQAEKTYF. The CDR3 nucleotides read TGTGCCAGCAGTTACTCGATTGATCAGGCCGAAAAGACGTACTTC.

The chain has TRBV15 and TRBJ2-1; TRBD1 aligns across 10 bases. V lost 5 bases, J lost 6 bases, and 13 bases stayed unmatched. The CDR3 spans 17 residues. The germline CDR1 and CDR2 sequences are LNHNV and YYDKDF (reference sequence). CDR3 in amino acids: CATSRGPGTGVFNEQFF. The CDR3, as DNA: TGTGCCACCAGCCGAGGCCCCGGGACAGGGGTTTTCAATGAGCAGTTCTTC.

The chain couples TRBV5-4 to TRBJ1-2; 8 nucleotides align to TRBD1. Germline CDR1 reads SGHNT; CDR2 reads YYREEE (reference sequence). The V segment lost 0 bases and the J segment 7 bases; nucleotides outside the gene matches: 5. This CDR3 is built from 14 residues. The CDR3: CASSLGQGKGGYTF. The CDR3 region has the DNA TGTGCCAGCAGCTTGGGACAGGGGAAGGGTGGCTACACCTTC.

The DNA of the CDR3 is TGTGCCAGTAGTTCATACACAGGGATCTCTGGGGCCAACGTCCTGACTTTC. Protein product: CASSSYTGISGANVLTF. V is TRBV19 and J is TRBJ2-6; D is possibly TRBD1 (6 bases). Trimming cost V 5 bases and J 0 bases, with 14 bases left between them. The CDR3 loop spans 17 amino acids. CDR1 and CDR2 from the germline V gene are LNHDA and SQIVND (reference sequence).

The gene calls are TRBV23-1 and TRBJ2-1; a possible D gene is TRBD2 (6 bases). TRBV23-1 is identified as an open reading frame with a role that is uncertain. The V gene lost 2 bases and the J gene lost 6 bases, with 38 bases spanning the gap. There are 23 residues in the CDR3. The chain's CDR3 is CASSQPTLGGYRMATFLTNEQFF. The DNA of the CDR3 is TGCGCCAGCAGTCAACCAACACTTGGGGGGTACCGAATGGCTACGTTTTTAACCAATGAGCAGTTCTTC.

With regard to this clone: This may arise from a read error, as a much more abundant clone is one base away. The sample contains more than one DNA sequence encoding this CDR3. The gene calls are TRBV27 and TRBJ2-1; D is unresolved. Germline CDR1 is MNHEY and CDR2 is SMNVEV (reference sequence). With 2 bases removed from V and 0 bases from J, the gap between germline ends came to 5 bases. CDR3 length equals 14 residues. The CDR3 coding sequence is TGTGCCAGCAGTTTACGGAGCTCCTACAATGAGCAGTTCTTC. Residues: CASSLRSSYNEQFF.

The chain uses TRBV5-1 and TRBJ2-1, with TRBD2 identical over 11 bases. Germline V lookup: CDR1 SGHRS, CDR2 YFSETQ. The CDR3 spans 18 residues. Trimming at V came to 1 base and at J to 0 bases, leaving 6 bases not matched to a gene. As DNA, the CDR3 is TGCGCCAGCAGCTTGATTTTCCTAGCGGGGGGCTCCTACAATGAGCAGTTCTTC. This encodes CASSLIFLAGGSYNEQFF.

The chain employs TRBV2 and TRBJ2-6; no definite D call. The V end was cut by 7 bases, the J end by 0 bases, with 10 bases between. Germline assignment: CDR1 SNHLY and CDR2 FYNNEI. There are 15 residues in the CDR3. CDR3 protein: CASNSQLSGANVLTF. The DNA of the CDR3 is TGTGCCAGCAATAGTCAACTCTCTGGGGCCAACGTCCTGACTTTC.

This clone showed up many times. This chain uses TRBV6-1 with TRBJ2-3; D may be TRBD1 (5 bases). Trimming stripped 3 bases from V and 5 bases from J, with 12 bases between. Germline V CDR1 and CDR2: MNHNS, SASEGT. This CDR3 spans 14 amino acids. CDR3 amino acids: CASSDASGKDTQYF. The CDR3 nucleotides read TGTGCCAGCAGTGACGCTTCAGGGAAAGATACGCAGTATTTT.

The chain couples TRBV19 to TRBJ1-3, with D unclear. Trimming cost V 8 bases and J 2 bases, with 10 bases left between them. The CDR3 has 13 residues. Germline V gene sequence: CDR1 LNHDA, CDR2 SQIVND (reference sequence). CDR3: CASFPQAGNTIYF. In nucleotides, the CDR3 is TGTGCCAGTTTTCCCCAGGCTGGAAACACCATATATTTT. Full variable domain (missing parts from reference TRBV19 and TRBJ1-3): DGGITQSPKYLFRKEGQNVTLSCEQNLNHDAMYWYRQDPGQGLRLIYYSQIVNDFQKGDIAEGYSVSREKKESFPLTVTSAQKNPTAFYLCASFPQAGNTIYFGEGSWLTVV.

This chain links TRBV18 with TRBJ1-1; D is undetermined. Per germline, CDR1 KGHSH and CDR2 LQKENI. The V end was cut by 3 bases, the J end by 3 bases, with 20 bases between. CDR3 length: 17 residues. In DNA, the CDR3 is TGTGCCAGCTCACCCCAGGCCCCTACCAACAGACACACTGAAGCTTTCTTT. This sequence encodes CASSPQAPTNRHTEAFF.

This chain connects TRBV19 to TRBJ1-5; D is perhaps TRBD1 (6 bases). V was trimmed by 4 bases and J by 0 bases, leaving 13 bases between them. Germline V gene sequence: CDR1 LNHDA, CDR2 SQIVND (reference sequence). The CDR3 totals 16 residues. Here the CDR3 DNA reads TGTGCCAGTAGTAGGTCCGGGACACTTAGCAATCAGCCCCAGCATTTT. Amino acids: CASSRSGTLSNQPQHF. Full variable domain (outside the CDR3, taken from reference TRBV19 and TRBJ1-5): DGGITQSPKYLFRKEGQNVTLSCEQNLNHDAMYWYRQDPGQGLRLIYYSQIVNDFQKGDIAEGYSVSREKKESFPLTVTSAQKNPTAFYLCASSRSGTLSNQPQHFGDGTRLSIL.

This sequence joins TRBV30 and TRBJ2-3, with TRBD1 matching over 11 bases. With 1 base clipped from V and 3 bases from J, the junction kept 3 bases outside the gene matches. There are 15 residues in the CDR3. The germline CDR1 and CDR2 sequences are GTSNPN and SVGIG (reference sequence). The CDR3 reads CAWSDGTGGTDTQYF. The CDR3 coding sequence is TGTGCCTGGAGTGATGGGACAGGGGGGACAGATACGCAGTATTTT.

This clone was observed once. The gene calls are TRBV7-3 and TRBJ2-2; TRBD2 matches 12 bases. This CDR3 is built from 17 residues. Trimming cost V 5 bases and J 8 bases; bases outside gene matches: 12. Germline values: CDR1 SGHTA, CDR2 FQGTGA. CDR3 bases: TGTGCCAGCAGCCGAACCCCTAGCGGGAGGGTAGCGGGGGAGCTGTTTTTT. Translating gives CASSRTPSGRVAGELFF.

The chain is built from TRBV19 and TRBJ2-7, with D uncertain. Trimming stripped 4 bases from V and 7 bases from J, with 23 bases between. The CDR3 sequence is 16 residues long. In germline, CDR1 is LNHDA, CDR2 SQIVND (reference sequence). The CDR3 nucleotides read TGTGCCAGTAGTAGCGACCAACAGTGGGCCTCCGGAGAGCAGTACTTC. Translating gives CASSSDQQWASGEQYF.

The chain is built from TRBV7-9 and TRBJ1-5; 8 nucleotides match TRBD1. V lost 5 bases, J lost 5 bases, and 5 bases stayed unmatched. From germline, CDR1 is SEHNR and CDR2 FQNEAQ (reference sequence). The CDR3 contains 14 residues. CDR3 protein: CASSPTGVYQPQHF. CDR3 DNA sequence: TGTGCCAGCAGCCCGACAGGGGTTTATCAGCCCCAGCATTTT.

The J gene is TRBJ2-3, the V gene TRBV7-2; 12 bases align to TRBD1. The V segment lost 3 bases and the J segment 4 bases; nucleotides outside the gene matches: 8. This CDR3 has 17 amino acids. CDR1 SGHTA and CDR2 FQGNSA come from the germline V gene. The CDR3 protein is CASSFRDRGLNADTQYF. Here the CDR3 DNA reads TGTGCCAGCAGCTTCCGGGACAGGGGGCTAAACGCAGATACGCAGTATTTT.

The chain links TRBV25-1 to TRBJ1-1; 9 bases fit TRBD1. The CDR3 is 15 amino acids. Germline assignment: CDR1 MGHDK and CDR2 SYGVNS. Trimming at V came to 4 bases and at J to 2 bases, leaving 5 bases not matched to a gene. In DNA form, the CDR3 reads TGTGCCAGCAGTGTGCCGGGACAGGGAAACACTGAAGCTTTCTTT. As protein: CASSVPGQGNTEAFF.

This clone has only a few counts. CDR3 region: CAWRGVGTYTDTQYF. The CDR3 nucleotides read TGTGCCTGGAGGGGGGTGGGGACATACACAGATACGCAGTATTTT. The J gene is TRBJ2-3, the V gene TRBV30; possible D gene TRBD1, 6 bases. CDR1 and CDR2 (germline): GTSNPN, SVGIG (reference sequence). Trimming pared 3 bases from V and 2 bases from J, leaving 15 bases between. This CDR3 comprises 15 residues.

The chain recombines TRBV7-9 with TRBJ2-1, with D maybe TRBD2 (6 bases). CDR1 SEHNR and CDR2 FQNEAQ come from the germline V gene (reference sequence). Deletions cut 3 bases from V and 0 bases from J, with 12 bases between. The CDR3 is 16 amino acids. The CDR3 here is CASSFSSVHSYNEQFF. CDR3 DNA sequence: TGTGCCAGCAGCTTCTCTAGCGTACACTCCTACAATGAGCAGTTCTTC.

This clone was found once. V usage is TRBV9 and J usage is TRBJ1-1; TRBD1 is a possible D gene (5 bases). Deletions cut 3 bases from V and 4 bases from J, with 10 bases between. Germline assignment: CDR1 SGDLS and CDR2 YYNGEE. The CDR3 is 13 amino acids. The CDR3 DNA reads TGTGCCAGCAGCGGTCAGGGCATCACTGAAGCTTTCTTT. It yields the protein CASSGQGITEAFF.

The gene calls are TRBV6-6 and TRBJ2-7, with 8 nucleotides matching TRBD1. Germline V gives CDR1 MNHNY, CDR2 SVGAGI (reference sequence). The CDR3 consists of 13 residues. The V and J ends lost 4 bases and 12 bases, in that order; junction bases with no gene match: 11. The CDR3 reads CASSLGTGQSGYF. The CDR3 DNA is TGTGCCAGCAGTTTAGGGACAGGCCAGTCGGGGTACTTC.

This clone was counted once. This rearrangement joins TRBV6-5 to TRBJ1-1; D is unclear. CDR1 and CDR2 from the germline V gene are MNHEY and SVGAGI. V lost 0 bases and J 2 bases, leaving 13 bases between the germline ends. This CDR3 comprises 16 residues. The DNA for the CDR3 is TGTGCCAGCAGTTACTCACCCGATCGAGATAACACTGAAGCTTTCTTT. This sequence encodes CASSYSPDRDNTEAFF.

The V gene is TRBV10-3, the J gene TRBJ1-6; 7 bases align to TRBD1. There are 13 residues in the CDR3. V trimming: 8 bases; J trimming: 10 bases; junction bases outside the gene matches: 8. Germline CDR1 ENHRY, CDR2 SYGVKD. CDR3 sequence reads: CAIAAGGSSPLHF. The CDR3 nucleotides are TGTGCCATCGCGGCAGGGGGGAGCTCACCCCTCCACTTT.

In DNA form, the CDR3 reads TGTGCCAGCAGCACCTGGGGGGAGCGGGAGTTCGACGAGCAGTACTTC. Translation: CASSTWGEREFDEQYF. The chain has TRBV2 and TRBJ2-7; 8 positions agree with TRBD2. Trimming removed 6 bases from V and 5 bases from J; junction bases left unmatched: 15. From germline, CDR1 is SNHLY and CDR2 FYNNEI. The CDR3 sequence is 16 residues long.

The V and J genes are TRBV9 and TRBJ2-5; 8 bases match TRBD1. This CDR3 has 14 amino acids. Germline V gene lookup returns CDR1 SGDLS and CDR2 YYNGEE. Unmatched junction bases numbered 5, after V lost 2 bases and J lost 5 bases. The CDR3 nucleotides are TGTGCCAGCAGCGTCGGACAGGGCGGCGAGACCCAGTACTTC. Protein product: CASSVGQGGETQYF.

The J gene is TRBJ2-1, the V gene TRBV6-5; 13 bases are shared with TRBD2. Germline assignment: CDR1 MNHEY and CDR2 SVGAGI. J lost 9 bases, V lost 5 bases, and 7 bases had no gene match. This CDR3 is 15 amino acids long. The CDR3 loop is CASSTGLAGDGEQFF. The CDR3 DNA is TGTGCCAGCAGTACAGGACTAGCGGGAGATGGTGAGCAGTTCTTC.

The V gene is TRBV5-1, the J gene TRBJ2-3, with 10 bases identical to TRBD1. From germline, CDR1 is SGHRS and CDR2 YFSETQ. The CDR3 length is 15 residues. V shed 3 bases, J shed 4 bases, and the junction held 5 bases outside the gene matches. CDR3 amino acids: CASSSGTGASDTQYF. The CDR3 DNA follows: TGCGCCAGCAGCTCCGGGACAGGGGCATCAGATACGCAGTATTTT.

This clone was seen more than once but under ten times. V is TRBV28 and J is TRBJ2-7, with D possibly being TRBD2 (5 bases). Germline assignment: CDR1 MDHEN and CDR2 SYDVKM. This CDR3 is built from 13 residues. Trimming left V 2 bases short and J 5 bases short, with 10 bases between. The CDR3 is CASSLTGIHEQYF. In nucleotides, the CDR3 is TGTGCCAGCAGTTTAACCGGGATCCACGAGCAGTACTTC.